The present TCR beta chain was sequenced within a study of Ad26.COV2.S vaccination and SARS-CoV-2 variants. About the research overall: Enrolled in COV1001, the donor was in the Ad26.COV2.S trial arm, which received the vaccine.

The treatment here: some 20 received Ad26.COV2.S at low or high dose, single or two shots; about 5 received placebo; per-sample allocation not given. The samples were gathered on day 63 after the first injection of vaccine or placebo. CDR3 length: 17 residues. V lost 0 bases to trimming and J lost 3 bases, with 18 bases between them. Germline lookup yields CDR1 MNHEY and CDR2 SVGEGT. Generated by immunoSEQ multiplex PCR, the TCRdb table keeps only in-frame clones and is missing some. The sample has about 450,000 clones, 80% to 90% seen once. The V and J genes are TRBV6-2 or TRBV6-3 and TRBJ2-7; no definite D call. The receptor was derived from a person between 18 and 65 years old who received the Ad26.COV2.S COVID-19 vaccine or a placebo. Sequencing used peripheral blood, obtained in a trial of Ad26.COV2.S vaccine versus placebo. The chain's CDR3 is CASSYSYGRTPDYEQYF. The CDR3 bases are TGTGCCAGCAGTTACTCGTACGGCAGAACCCCCGACTACGAGCAGTACTTC.